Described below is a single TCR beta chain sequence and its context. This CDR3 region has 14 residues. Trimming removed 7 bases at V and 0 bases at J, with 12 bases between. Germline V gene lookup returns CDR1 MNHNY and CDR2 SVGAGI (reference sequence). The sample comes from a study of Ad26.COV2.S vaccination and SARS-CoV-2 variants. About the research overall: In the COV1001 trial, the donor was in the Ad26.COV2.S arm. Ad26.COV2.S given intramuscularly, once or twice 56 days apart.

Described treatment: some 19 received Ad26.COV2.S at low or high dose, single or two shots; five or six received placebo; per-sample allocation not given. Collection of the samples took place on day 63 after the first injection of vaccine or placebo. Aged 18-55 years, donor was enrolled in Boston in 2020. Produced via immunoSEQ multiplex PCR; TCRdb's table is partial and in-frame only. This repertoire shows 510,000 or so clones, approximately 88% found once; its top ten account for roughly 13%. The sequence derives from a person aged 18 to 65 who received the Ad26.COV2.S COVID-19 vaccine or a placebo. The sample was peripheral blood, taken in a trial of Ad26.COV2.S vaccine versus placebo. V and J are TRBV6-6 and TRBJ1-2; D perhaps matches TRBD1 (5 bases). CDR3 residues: CASIKDTPNYGYTF. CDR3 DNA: TGTGCCAGCATCAAGGACACCCCTAACTATGGCTACACCTTC.